This T cell receptor beta chain was sequenced in a study of blood T cells in healthy people across ages. Overall study results and limits: TCR beta diversity, measured per million T cells, fell in a roughly linear way with age.

The CDR3 has 13 residues. Germline V gene sequence: CDR1 SEHNR, CDR2 FQNEAQ (reference sequence). Between the trimmed V and J ends, which lost 3 bases and 3 bases, there was a span of 8 bases. A remark on this clonotype: Its target is unknown. This clone may be a read error of a much larger clone one base away.

The authors ran a second PCR of about 7 to 11 cycles using a sample-barcoded 5' primer and a J-beta primer mix. TCRdb ran MiXCR on the 5' RACE reads and lists one entry per CDR3 protein. The sample lists 600,000 or so distinct CDR3 sequences; about 30% were seen once. Approximately 10 milliliters was the volume of peripheral blood drawn from each donor. The origin of this receptor is a woman of 80 years or more in good health. This chain connects TRBV7-9 to TRBJ1-1; possibly TRBD1 for D (5 bases). Material for sequencing was blood. The DNA of the CDR3 is TGTGCCAGCAGCTTTGGGACGGACACTGAAGCTTTCTTT. Its translation: CASSFGTDTEAFF. The variable domain in full, completed from reference TRBV7-9 and TRBJ1-1, reads DTGVSQNPRHKITKRGQNVTFRCDPISEHNRLYWYRQTLGQGPEFLTYFQNEAQLEKSRLLSDRFSAERPKGSFSTLEIQRTEQGDSAMYLCASSFGTDTEAFFGQGTRLTVV.